A single sample is the source of the 20 T cell receptor beta chains below, sequenced in a study of regulatory T cells in long-lasting Graves disease. Arm-PCR of CDR3 regions and iRepertoire HTBI primers were the basis on which TCR beta libraries were built. TCRdb independently ran MiXCR on the multiplex PCR reads; one entry per CDR3 protein. Here the sample spans some 370,000 distinct CDR3 sequences, 20% to 25% being singletons. The time point denotes: persistent/refractory GD, antithyroid drugs over 5 years with positive TRAb. After RNA was extracted from PBMCs, the TCR library was made from it. This material consisted of peripheral blood mononuclear cells (PBMCs), taken when the disease was refractory, from a patient treated with antithyroid drugs. The receptors were sampled from a woman aged 40 to 49 with Graves disease.

This clonotype has at least ten counts. CDR3 sequence reads: CAISESWLGSNQPQHF. The CDR3 coding sequence is TGTGCCATCAGTGAGTCCTGGTTGGGGAGCAATCAGCCCCAGCATTTT. The V and J genes are TRBV10-3 and TRBJ1-5; no clear D gene. The length of the CDR3 is 16 residues. V lost 0 bases to trimming and J lost 1 base, with 10 bases between them. Germline CDR1 is ENHRY and CDR2 is SYGVKD.

Ten or more counts support this clonotype. The chain has TRBV6-1 and TRBJ2-3, with 12 bases fitting TRBD2. V was pared by 8 bases and J by 4 bases, with 4 bases of the junction left unmatched. Germline V gives CDR1 MNHNS, CDR2 SASEGT. The CDR3 runs 14 residues. The CDR3 nucleotides read TGTGCCAGCTTGACTAGCGGGAGTGCAGATACGCAGTATTTT. Residues: CASLTSGSADTQYF.

V and J are TRBV5-8 and TRBJ2-2; D is perhaps TRBD1 (7 bases). CDR1 and CDR2 from the germline V gene are SGHTS and YDEGEE. This CDR3 region has 16 residues. Trimming took 4 bases from V and 0 from J, leaving 13 bases between them. The chain's CDR3 is CASSRRGPANTGELFF. The CDR3 DNA reads as TGTGCCAGCAGCCGGAGGGGGCCTGCGAACACCGGGGAGCTGTTTTTT. Looking up the rest from reference TRBV5-8 and TRBJ2-2 gives the full variable domain: EAGVTQSPTHLIKTRGQQATLRCSPISGHTSVYWYQQALGLGLQFLLWYDEGEERNRGNFPPRFSGRQFPNYSSELNVNALELEDSALYLCASSRRGPANTGELFFGEGSRLTVL.

The J gene is TRBJ1-1, the V gene TRBV29-1, with 7 nucleotides matching TRBD1. The germline CDR1 and CDR2 sequences are SQVTM and ANQGSEA. Trimming at V came to 6 bases and at J to 8 bases, leaving 12 bases not matched to a gene. CDR3 length equals 13 residues. CDR3 DNA: TGCAGCGTCATCCGGGACAGCGATCTAGAAGCTTTCTTT. Translating it yields CSVIRDSDLEAFF.

There are a few counts of this clonotype. This chain connects TRBV4-1 to TRBJ2-5, with unresolved D. Germline CDR1 and CDR2: MGHRA and YSYEKL. CDR3 size: 16 residues. Trimming stripped 5 bases from V and 1 base from J, with 17 bases between. CDR3 in DNA: TGCGCCAGCAGCTCGATTCTCCCCTCTAGCCAAGAGACCCAGTACTTC. Amino acids: CASSSILPSSQETQYF.

This clonotype was seen ten or more times. The chain uses TRBV2 and TRBJ2-2; maybe TRBD2 (5 bases). Trimming removed 2 bases from V and 7 bases from J, with 8 bases in between. The CDR3 consists of 13 residues. Germline CDR1 and CDR2: SNHLY and FYNNEI. CDR3 DNA: TGTGCCAGCAGTGAAACGGGGATCGGGGAGCTGTTTTTT. This encodes CASSETGIGELFF.

This clonotype was seen once. A read error may be the cause here, since a much bigger clone is one base away. The chain uses TRBV7-2 and TRBJ2-4; TRBD1 matches at 8 bases. The germline CDR1 and CDR2 sequences are SGHTA and FQGNSA. This CDR3 contains 15 residues. The CDR3 spells CASSPGGTGKSIQYF. As DNA, the CDR3 is TGTGCCAGCAGCCCAGGGGGGACAGGCAAAAGCATTCAGTACTTC.

This clonotype was observed at least ten times. The rearrangement joins TRBV7-9 to TRBJ1-1, with no clear D. V dropped 7 bases and J dropped 6 bases, with 9 bases sitting between them. The CDR3 has 11 amino acids. The germline gives CDR1 SEHNR, CDR2 FQNEAQ (reference sequence). The CDR3 region has the DNA TGTGCCAGCATGAGGGCAGCTGAAGCTTTCTTT. It codes for CASMRAAEAFF.

The CDR3 spells CASSSRQGLYEQYF. The CDR3 bases are TGTGCCAGCAGCTCAAGACAGGGATTATACGAGCAGTACTTC. V gene TRBV7-9 combines with J gene TRBJ2-7; TRBD1 matches 7 bases. The CDR3 loop spans 14 amino acids. With V trimmed by 4 bases and J by 4 bases, 7 bases remained unmatched. The germline V gene encodes CDR1 SEHNR and CDR2 FQNEAQ (reference sequence).

This chain joins TRBV19 and TRBJ2-7; 13 bases agree with TRBD2. Trimming took 4 bases from V and 4 from J; bases not matched to a gene: 4. This CDR3 comprises 15 residues. CDR1 is LNHDA, CDR2 SQIVND, per germline (reference sequence). The CDR3 loop reads CASSKGLAGVYEQYF. For the CDR3, the DNA is TGTGCCAGTAGTAAAGGACTAGCGGGAGTTTACGAGCAGTACTTC.

This clonotype was picked up a small number of times. The CDR3 nucleotides are TGTGCCAGCAGTGACAGGGGAAGGTTTCAGCCCCAGCATTTT. Translated, it gives CASSDRGRFQPQHF. This sequence joins TRBV27 and TRBJ1-5; TRBD1 matches at 8 bases. The ends lost 5 bases at V and 6 bases at J; junction bases unmatched: 6. Germline V gives CDR1 MNHEY, CDR2 SMNVEV (reference sequence). The CDR3 is made up of 14 amino acids.

The chain links TRBV29-1 to TRBJ2-2; 9 bases line up with TRBD2. This CDR3 contains 16 residues. The V and J ends lost 4 bases and 6 bases, in that order; junction bases with no gene match: 12. Germline CDR1 reads SQVTM; CDR2 reads ANQGSEA. The CDR3: CSVAGLAGRRAGELFF. The CDR3 region has the DNA TGCAGCGTTGCCGGCCTAGCGGGAAGACGGGCCGGGGAGCTGTTTTTT.

The rearrangement links TRBV7-3 to TRBJ2-3; D might be TRBD1 (6 bases). The V end was cut by 6 bases, the J end by 4 bases, with 17 bases between. Germline values: CDR1 SGHTA, CDR2 FQGTGA. The CDR3 consists of 15 residues. DNA for the CDR3: TGTGCCAGCAGTCCAAATGGCAGGGGAGCAGATACGCAGTATTTT. Amino acid sequence: CASSPNGRGADTQYF.

This clonotype was counted ten times or more. The chain uses TRBV2 and TRBJ2-4; D could derive from TRBD1 or TRBD2 (5 bases each). Trimming cost V 7 bases and J 0 bases, with 10 bases left between them. The CDR3 runs to 14 residues. The germline gives CDR1 SNHLY, CDR2 FYNNEI. The CDR3 region is CASITGLAKNIQYF. In DNA form, the CDR3 reads TGTGCCAGCATTACGGGGCTAGCCAAAAACATTCAGTACTTC.

This clonotype was seen ten or more times. The rearrangement uses TRBV28 and TRBJ2-7; 7 bases are a match to TRBD2. CDR1 and CDR2 from the germline V gene are MDHEN and SYDVKM. V lost 3 bases to trimming and J lost 2 bases; unmatched junction nucleotides: 7. This CDR3 is 15 amino acids long. Here the CDR3 reads CASSLGGTLPYEQYF. DNA for the CDR3: TGTGCCAGCAGTTTGGGAGGGACCCTACCCTACGAGCAGTACTTC. Together with reference TRBV28 and TRBJ2-7, the CDR3 gives the full variable domain: DVKVTQSSRYLVKRTGEKVFLECVQDMDHENMFWYRQDPGLGLRLIYFSYDVKMKEKGDIPEGYSVSREKKERFSLILESASTNQTSMYLCASSLGGTLPYEQYFGPGTRLTVT.

The chain links TRBV7-2 to TRBJ2-5, with 8 bases aligning to TRBD2. The junction had 12 bases not matched to a gene; V was cut back by 1 base and J by 5 bases. From germline, CDR1 is SGHTA and CDR2 FQGNSA. The CDR3 is made up of 17 amino acids. DNA for the CDR3: TGTGCCAGCAGCTTAGTGGAGCGGGGGCGCCCCTGGGAGACCCAGTACTTC. Protein sequence: CASSLVERGRPWETQYF. The whole variable domain, filled in from reference TRBV7-2 and TRBJ2-5, reads GAGVSQSPSNKVTEKGKDVELRCDPISGHTALYWYRQSLGQGLEFLIYFQGNSAPDKSGLPSDRFSAERTGGSVSTLTIQRTQQEDSAVYLCASSLVERGRPWETQYFGPGTRLLVL.

This clonotype was counted many times. This chain connects TRBV28 to TRBJ2-7; the D gene could be TRBD1 or TRBD2 (5 bases each). V dropped 5 bases and J dropped 2 bases, with 16 bases sitting between them. The CDR3 consists of 15 residues. Germline CDR1 MDHEN, CDR2 SYDVKM. CDR3 region: CASSPRRDLTYEQYF. For the CDR3, the DNA is TGTGCCAGCAGTCCCCGCCGGGACCTGACCTACGAGCAGTACTTC.

This clonotype has a handful of counts. The rearrangement links TRBV5-1 to TRBJ2-5; TRBD2 might be the D (6 bases). CDR1 is SGHRS and CDR2 is YFSETQ in the germline V gene. The V end was cut by 4 bases, the J end by 4 bases, with 14 bases between. This CDR3 has 14 amino acids. In DNA form, the CDR3 reads TGCGCCAGCAGCCTCCAACTAGCTCCAGAGACCCAGTACTTC. Protein sequence: CASSLQLAPETQYF.

This clonotype was seen a few times. The rearrangement joins TRBV29-1 to TRBJ2-7; D is undetermined. The CDR3 extends over 13 amino acids. CDR1 SQVTM and CDR2 ANQGSEA come from the germline V gene. Trimming stripped 4 bases from V and 6 bases from J, with 16 bases between. DNA for the CDR3: TGCAGCGTTGCCGAGGTGGGGTTCGGCGAGCAGTACTTC. This codes for CSVAEVGFGEQYF.

The chain joins TRBV12-3 or TRBV12-4 to TRBJ2-1; D gene ambiguous. V shed 7 bases and J shed 6 bases, with 13 bases lying between them. This CDR3 region has 13 residues. The CDR3 region is CASTYRRANEQFF. The CDR3 DNA reads TGTGCCAGCACCTACCGCCGCGCCAATGAGCAGTTCTTC.